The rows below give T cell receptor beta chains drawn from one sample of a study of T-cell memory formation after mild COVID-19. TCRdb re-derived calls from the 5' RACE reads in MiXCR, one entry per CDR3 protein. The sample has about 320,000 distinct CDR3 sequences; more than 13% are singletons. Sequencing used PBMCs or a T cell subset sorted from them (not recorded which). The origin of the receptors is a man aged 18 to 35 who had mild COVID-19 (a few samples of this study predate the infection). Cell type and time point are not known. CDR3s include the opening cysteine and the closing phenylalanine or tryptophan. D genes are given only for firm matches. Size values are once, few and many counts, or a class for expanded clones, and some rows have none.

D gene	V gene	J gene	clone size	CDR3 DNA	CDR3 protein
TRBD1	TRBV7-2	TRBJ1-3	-	TGTGCCAGCAGCTTAAGCAGGGGGATAGGAAACACCATATATTTT	CASSLSRGIGNTIYF
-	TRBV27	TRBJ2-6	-	TGTGCCAGCAGATCCACCTCGAGTTGGCGCTCTGGGGCCAACGTCCTGACTTTC	CASRSTSSWRSGANVLTF
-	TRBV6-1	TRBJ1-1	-	TGTGCCAGCAGGTCCGGTGCCACTGAAGCTTTCTTT	CASRSGATEAFF
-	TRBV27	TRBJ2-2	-	TGTGCCAGCAGTTTCGCGGCCGCGAACACCGGGGAGCTGTTTTTT	CASSFAAANTGELFF
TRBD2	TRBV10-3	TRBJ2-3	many	TGTGCCATCAAGGGACTAGCGGGGCACACAGATACGCAGTATTTT	CAIKGLAGHTDTQYF
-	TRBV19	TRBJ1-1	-	TGTGCCAGTAGGACCCCCAGGGTGAACACTGAAGCTTTCTTT	CASRTPRVNTEAFF
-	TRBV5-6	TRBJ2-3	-	TGTGCCAGCAGCCCGAGGGAGGGGGCCTACCCGACAGATACGCAGTATTTT	CASSPREGAYPTDTQYF
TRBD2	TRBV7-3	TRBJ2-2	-	TGTGCCAGCAGCTTATGGCCTCTAGCGGGGAGCACCGGGGAGCTGTTTTTT	CASSLWPLAGSTGELFF
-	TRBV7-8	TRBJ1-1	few	TGTGCCAGCAGCTTAGAAGCGTGGGGGAAGCCGAGAGCTTTCTTT	CASSLEAWGKPRAFF
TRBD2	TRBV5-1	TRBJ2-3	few	TGCGCCAGCAGCTTGGCGCGCGGGGGGGAGACGACAGATACGCAGTATTTT	CASSLARGGETTDTQYF
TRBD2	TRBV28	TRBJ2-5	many	TGTGCCAGCAGTTTCCCCTCTGGGACTATAGAGACCCAGTACTTC	CASSFPSGTIETQYF
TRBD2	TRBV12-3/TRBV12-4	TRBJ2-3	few	TGTGCCAGCAGGCAAGCGGGGGTCGATACGCAGTATTTT	CASRQAGVDTQYF
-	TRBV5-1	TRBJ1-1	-	TGCGCCAGCAGCACCAGACCTCCGGATATTATGAACACTGAAGCTTTCTTT	CASSTRPPDIMNTEAFF
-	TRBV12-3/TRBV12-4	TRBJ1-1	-	TGTGCCAGCACCCTTACACGGGGAGGAACTGAAGCTTTCTTT	CASTLTRGGTEAFF
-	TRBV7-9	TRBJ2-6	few	TGTGCCAGCAGCTCCCAGGGGGGAGGGGCCAACGTCCTGACTTTC	CASSSQGGGANVLTF
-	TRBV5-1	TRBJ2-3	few	TGCGCCAGCGCCCGTTCCGGGTCCCCCCCCACAGATACGCAGTATTTT	CASARSGSPPTDTQYF
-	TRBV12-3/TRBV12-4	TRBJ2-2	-	TGTGCCAGCAGTTCCTCTTGGGAGCTGTTTTTT	CASSSSWELFF
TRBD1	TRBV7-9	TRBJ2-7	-	TGTGCCAGCAGCGCGACCGGGGACAGAGGCTCCTACGAGCAGTACTTC	CASSATGDRGSYEQYF
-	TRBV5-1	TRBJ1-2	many	TGCGCCAGCAGCTTGAAGACAAACTATGGCTACACCTTC	CASSLKTNYGYTF
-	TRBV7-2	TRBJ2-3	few	TGTGCCAGCACCCCGGGTATCTCCACAGATACGCAGTATTTT	CASTPGISTDTQYF
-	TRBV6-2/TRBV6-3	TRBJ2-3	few	TGTGCCAGCAGTTACCCGGGATTGCCGAATACGCAGTATTTT	CASSYPGLPNTQYF
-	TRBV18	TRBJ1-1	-	TGTGCCAGCTCACACGGGGGCAACACTGAAGCTTTCTTT	CASSHGGNTEAFF
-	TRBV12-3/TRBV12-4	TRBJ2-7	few	TGTGCCAGCAGTTTAGTCAGGGACGAGCAGTACTTC	CASSLVRDEQYF
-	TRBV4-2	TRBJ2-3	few	TGCGCCAGCAGCCAAGATAGGGGGGGTGGTACAGATACGCAGTATTTT	CASSQDRGGGTDTQYF
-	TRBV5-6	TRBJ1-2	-	TGTGCCAGCAGCTTGTCGGGGTTTAAGGGTGGCTACACCTTC	CASSLSGFKGGYTF
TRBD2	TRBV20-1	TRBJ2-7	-	TGCAGTGTTGCGGGGGGCGAATACGAGCAGTACTTC	CSVAGGEYEQYF
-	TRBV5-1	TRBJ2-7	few	TGCGCCAGCAGCTTGGAGGTCCCTCAAGTCGAGCAGTACTTC	CASSLEVPQVEQYF
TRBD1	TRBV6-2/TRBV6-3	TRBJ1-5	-	TGTGCCAGCAGTATGGGACAGCTCAGCAATCAGCCCCAGCATTTT	CASSMGQLSNQPQHF
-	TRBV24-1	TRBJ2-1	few	TGTGCCACCAGTGATTTGGTGGGAGGGCAGTTCTTC	CATSDLVGGQFF
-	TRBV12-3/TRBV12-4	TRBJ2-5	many	TGTGCCAGCAGTTTAGAGGGTAGCACGGAGACCCAGTACTTC	CASSLEGSTETQYF